This passage covers 18 T cell receptor beta chains from one sample sequenced in a study of blood T cell repertoires in COVID-19. Clones were read by immunoSEQ multiplex PCR, and TCRdb kept only the in-frame ones, dropping some. The table includes roughly 200,000 clones, around 85% detected once. The specimen was peripheral blood. These TCRs come from a woman older than 75 with acute or convalescent COVID-19.

This sequence joins TRBV2 and TRBJ1-1; TRBD1 aligns across 7 bases. The length of the CDR3 is 13 residues. Germline trimming cut 8 bases from V and 4 bases from J; bases unmatched to any gene: 7. Per germline, CDR1 SNHLY and CDR2 FYNNEI. CDR3: CASQEGAGTEAFF. CDR3 nucleotide sequence: TGTGCCAGCCAGGAGGGGGCCGGCACTGAAGCTTTCTTT.

CDR3 in amino acids: CATSQDGASGWGEQFF. The DNA of the CDR3 is TGTGCCACCAGCCAAGATGGGGCTAGCGGGTGGGGTGAGCAGTTCTTC. The genes are TRBV24-1 and TRBJ2-1; 8 bases align to TRBD2. The CDR3 loop spans 16 amino acids. Trimming at V came to 7 bases and at J to 9 bases, leaving 16 bases not matched to a gene. CDR1 KGHDR and CDR2 SFDVKD come from the germline V gene.

V usage is TRBV5-1 and J usage is TRBJ2-2; D unresolved. Trimming took off 2 bases at V and 5 bases at J, with 16 bases between the two ends. Germline V gene data show CDR1 as SGHRS and CDR2 as YFSETQ. CDR3 length: 16 residues. This CDR3 reads CASSFLGSTRTGELFF. CDR3 nucleotide sequence: TGCGCCAGCAGCTTCCTTGGCAGCACGAGGACCGGGGAGCTGTTTTTT.

In nucleotides, the CDR3 is TGTGCCAGCAGCTTGGAACTGCGGGGGAATGAGCAGTTCTTC. This translates into CASSLELRGNEQFF. This sequence joins TRBV5-5 and TRBJ2-1, with 7 bases fitting TRBD2. The CDR3 extends over 14 amino acids. V lost 0 bases to trimming and J lost 7 bases; unmatched junction nucleotides: 4. CDR1 and CDR2 (germline): SGHKS, YYEKEE (reference sequence).

The chain employs TRBV30 and TRBJ2-3, with 10 bases identical to TRBD2. The ends lost 5 bases at V and 2 bases at J; junction bases unmatched: 7. The germline gives CDR1 GTSNPN, CDR2 SVGIG (reference sequence). This CDR3 is built from 15 residues. This chain's CDR3 is CAWSGLAGDTDTQYF. In DNA, the CDR3 is TGTGCCTGGTCCGGGCTAGCGGGGGACACAGATACGCAGTATTTT.

The chain recombines TRBV28 with TRBJ1-5; D gene uncertain. The CDR3 sequence is 15 residues long. From germline, CDR1 is MDHEN and CDR2 SYDVKM. With 2 bases removed from V and 0 bases from J, the gap between germline ends came to 8 bases. CDR3 sequence (DNA): TGTGCCAGCAGTTTAATACGGTATAGCAATCAGCCCCAGCATTTT. Its translation: CASSLIRYSNQPQHF. The full variable domain, rest sourced from reference TRBV28 and TRBJ1-5, is DVKVTQSSRYLVKRTGEKVFLECVQDMDHENMFWYRQDPGLGLRLIYFSYDVKMKEKGDIPEGYSVSREKKERFSLILESASTNQTSMYLCASSLIRYSNQPQHFGDGTRLSIL.

CDR3 in amino acids: CASSQWLRGGQETQYF. The CDR3 region has the DNA TGTGCCAGCAGCCAGTGGTTGCGGGGGGGCCAAGAGACCCAGTACTTC. The rearrangement links TRBV7-2 to TRBJ2-5; TRBD2 agrees at 9 bases. This CDR3 region has 16 residues. Germline CDR1 SGHTA, CDR2 FQGNSA. V shed 5 bases and J 1 base; nucleotides not matched to a gene: 8.

Only one count was recorded for this clone. The same CDR3 can be traced to other DNA sequences in this sample. This chain uses TRBV18 with TRBJ2-7, with 7 bases aligning to TRBD1. V trimming: 6 bases; J trimming: 0 bases; junction bases outside the gene matches: 8. Germline V gives CDR1 KGHSH, CDR2 LQKENI. The length of the CDR3 is 15 residues. The CDR3 DNA reads TGTGCCAGCTCTCTTTCGGGACAGAGCTCCTACGAGCAGTACTTC. It encodes CASSLSGQSSYEQYF.

The chain carries TRBV23-1 and TRBJ2-2; the match to TRBD2 covers 9 bases. TRBV23-1 is reported as an ORF; its role is uncertain. The CDR3 loop spans 15 amino acids. V dropped 6 bases and J dropped 8; count of bases not matched to a gene: 10. The CDR3 loop is CASRRAGGPRGELFF. CDR3 DNA: TGCGCCAGCAGGAGGGCGGGAGGGCCGCGGGGGGAGCTGTTTTTT.

This chain joins TRBV27 and TRBJ1-2, with 9 nucleotides matching TRBD1. The CDR3 consists of 13 residues. CDR1 and CDR2 (germline): MNHEY, SMNVEV (reference sequence). The J segment lost 8 bases and the V segment lost 5 bases, leaving 6 bases of the junction unmatched. The CDR3: CASSGDREWGYTF. CDR3 nucleotide sequence: TGTGCCAGCAGTGGGGACAGGGAATGGGGCTACACCTTC.

The chain couples TRBV7-9 to TRBJ1-2; D may be TRBD1 (6 bases). Trimming removed 2 bases from V and 7 bases from J, with 14 bases in between. Per the germline V gene, CDR1 is SEHNR and CDR2 is FQNEAQ (reference sequence). The CDR3 runs 14 residues. The CDR3 loop is CASSLPTGSPGYTF. In DNA, the CDR3 is TGTGCCAGCAGCTTACCAACAGGGTCCCCTGGCTACACCTTC.

The chain recombines TRBV5-1 with TRBJ2-7, with a weak D call TRBD1 (5 bases). CDR1 is SGHRS, CDR2 YFSETQ, per germline. V lost 0 bases, J lost 2 bases, and 12 bases lay in between. The CDR3 extends over 15 amino acids. CDR3 sequence (DNA): TGCGCCAGCAGCTTGGCCATACAGGTGGCCTACGAGCAGTACTTC. Translating it yields CASSLAIQVAYEQYF.

J is TRBJ2-3 and V is TRBV2; D is unresolved. V dropped 6 bases and J dropped 3 bases, with 13 bases sitting between them. This CDR3 contains 14 residues. Germline CDR1 is SNHLY and CDR2 is FYNNEI. The CDR3 nucleotides read TGTGCCAGCAGCGCCAGACTCTCAACAGATACGCAGTATTTT. It codes for CASSARLSTDTQYF. The full variable domain, completed using reference TRBV2 and TRBJ2-3, is EPEVTQTPSHQVTQMGQEVILRCVPISNHLYFYWYRQILGQKVEFLVSFYNNEISEKSEIFDDQFSVERPDGSNFTLKIRSTKLEDSAMYFCASSARLSTDTQYFGPGTRLTVL.

The chain links TRBV7-2 to TRBJ2-7, with 7 bases fitting TRBD1. Germline-derived CDR1 and CDR2 are SGHTA and FQGNSA. The CDR3 totals 14 residues. J was trimmed by 6 bases and V by 1 base; bases with no gene match: 6. Here the CDR3 reads CASSLGGTVREQYF. CDR3 DNA sequence: TGTGCCAGCAGCTTAGGAGGGACAGTACGCGAGCAGTACTTC.

The J gene is TRBJ1-5, the V gene TRBV12-3 or TRBV12-4; D may be TRBD1 (5 bases). The CDR3 length is 13 residues. Between the trimmed V and J ends, which lost 7 bases and 4 bases, there was a span of 11 bases. CDR3: CASTVDTNQPQHF. In nucleotides, the CDR3 is TGTGCCAGCACCGTGGACACAAATCAGCCCCAGCATTTT.

V and J are TRBV16 and TRBJ2-4, with 11 bases identical to TRBD1. V shed 4 bases, J shed 10 bases, and the junction held 15 bases outside the gene matches. This CDR3 spans 17 amino acids. Germline assignment: CDR1 KGHSY and CDR2 FQNENV. Here the CDR3 DNA reads TGTGCCAGCAGCCCGACCTGGACAGGGGGCCCTCGGGGGATTCAGTACTTC. The encoded protein is CASSPTWTGGPRGIQYF.

The chain is built from TRBV15 and TRBJ1-1, with D perhaps matching TRBD1 (6 bases). The CDR3 is 15 amino acids. V was shortened by 8 bases and J by 3 bases, with 19 bases between the two germline ends. CDR1 and CDR2 (germline): LNHNV, YYDKDF (reference sequence). The CDR3 DNA follows: TGTGCCACCTTGGGGGGGCTCAGGGGATACACTGAAGCTTTCTTT. Translation gives CATLGGLRGYTEAFF.

In this sample, this clone turned up once. J is TRBJ2-5 and V is TRBV7-9, with unresolved D. Trimming shortened V by 5 bases and J by 6 bases, and 10 bases separated the two germline ends. CDR3 length equals 12 residues. Germline CDR1 is SEHNR and CDR2 is FQNEAQ (reference sequence). The CDR3 loop is CASSPPWQTQYF. The CDR3 nucleotides are TGTGCCAGCAGCCCCCCGTGGCAGACCCAGTACTTC.